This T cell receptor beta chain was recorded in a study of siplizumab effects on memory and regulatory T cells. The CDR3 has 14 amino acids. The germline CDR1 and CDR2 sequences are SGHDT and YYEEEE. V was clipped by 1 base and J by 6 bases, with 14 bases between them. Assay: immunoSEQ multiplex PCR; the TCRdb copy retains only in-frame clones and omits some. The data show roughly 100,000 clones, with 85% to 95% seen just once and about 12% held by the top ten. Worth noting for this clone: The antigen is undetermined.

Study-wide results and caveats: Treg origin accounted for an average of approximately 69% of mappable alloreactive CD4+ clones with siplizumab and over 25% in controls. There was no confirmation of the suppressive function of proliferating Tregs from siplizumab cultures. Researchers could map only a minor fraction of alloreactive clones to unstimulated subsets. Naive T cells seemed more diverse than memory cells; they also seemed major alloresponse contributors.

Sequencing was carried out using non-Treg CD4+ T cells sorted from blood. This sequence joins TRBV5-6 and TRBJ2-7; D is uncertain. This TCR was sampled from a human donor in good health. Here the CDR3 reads CASSLPQPGSEQYF. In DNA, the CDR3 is TGTGCCAGCAGCTTGCCGCAGCCGGGCTCCGAGCAGTACTTC.